This T cell receptor (beta chain) was identified in a study of T-cell reconstitution after alpha-beta-depleted transplantation in children. TCRbeta library preparation incorporated unique molecular identifiers. One entry per CDR3 protein results from TCRdb running MiXCR on the PCR reads. The sample carries hundreds of thousands of distinct CDR3 sequences, around 16% recorded once. This CDR3 spans 12 amino acids. Trimming shortened V by 7 bases and J by 4 bases, and 9 bases separated the two germline ends. Germline V CDR1 and CDR2: MDHEN, SYDVKM. V is TRBV28 and J is TRBJ2-3, with D unclear. The TCR was taken from a human donor who donated a stem cell graft to a child with acute myeloid leukemia. The material sequenced was PBMCs from the stem cell graft donor, taken from the stem cell graft. CDR3 amino acids: CASKGLADTQYF. As DNA, the CDR3 is TGTGCCAGCAAGGGCCTTGCAGATACGCAGTATTTT.